Sequencing of this T cell receptor (beta chain) was carried out in a study of T-cell reconstitution after alpha-beta-depleted transplantation in children. Unique molecular identifiers were incorporated into the prepared TCRbeta library. TCRdb fed the PCR reads into MiXCR, producing one record per CDR3 protein. The repertoire holds hundreds of thousands of distinct CDR3 sequences, with around 16% as singletons. Germline V gene data show CDR1 as SGHRS and CDR2 as YFSETQ. The CDR3 loop spans 13 amino acids. V lost 4 bases and J 5 bases, leaving 12 bases between the germline ends. The chain recombines TRBV5-1 with TRBJ2-5; D is perhaps TRBD2 (6 bases). This TCR was recovered from a human donor who donated a stem cell graft to a child with acute myeloid leukemia. This specimen consisted of PBMCs from the stem cell graft donor, obtained from the stem cell graft. CDR3 bases: TGCGCCAGCAGCAAGGGAGGTGACGAGACCCAGTACTTC. Its translation is CASSKGGDETQYF.